This T cell receptor (beta chain) was recorded in a study of cytomegalovirus exposure and HLA in healthy donors. The overall study: Earlier findings included roughly 100 million unique TCR beta sequences obtained from 150 million to 200 million T cells.

On this clone: Its target is not known.

60 Vbeta and 13 Jbeta primers were used in PCR. The table came from immunoSEQ multiplex PCR; TCRdb's copy has only in-frame clones and leaves some out. This sample yields roughly 140,000 clones, of which about four fifths are seen a single time; about 5% belongs to the top ten. Findings and limits, study-wide: The study put some 150 TCR beta chains on its list as cytomegalovirus-associated. Analysis was carried out at a later point, and it linked a missense DCLRE1C variant to TCR beta V- and J-gene trimming. Usually a TCR sequence was rare, but some public TCRs were found in many donors.

The germline CDR1 and CDR2 sequences are KGHSH and LQKENI. Trimming left V 2 bases short and J 6 bases short, with 10 bases between. The CDR3 covers 13 residues. The sequenced material came from PBMCs. This TCR was sampled from a man under 40 in good health and CMV-seropositive. The V call is TRBV18, the J call TRBJ1-1, with D unresolved. This CDR3 is CASSPSQESEAFF. CDR3 nucleotide sequence: TGTGCCAGCTCACCAAGCCAGGAATCTGAAGCTTTCTTT.